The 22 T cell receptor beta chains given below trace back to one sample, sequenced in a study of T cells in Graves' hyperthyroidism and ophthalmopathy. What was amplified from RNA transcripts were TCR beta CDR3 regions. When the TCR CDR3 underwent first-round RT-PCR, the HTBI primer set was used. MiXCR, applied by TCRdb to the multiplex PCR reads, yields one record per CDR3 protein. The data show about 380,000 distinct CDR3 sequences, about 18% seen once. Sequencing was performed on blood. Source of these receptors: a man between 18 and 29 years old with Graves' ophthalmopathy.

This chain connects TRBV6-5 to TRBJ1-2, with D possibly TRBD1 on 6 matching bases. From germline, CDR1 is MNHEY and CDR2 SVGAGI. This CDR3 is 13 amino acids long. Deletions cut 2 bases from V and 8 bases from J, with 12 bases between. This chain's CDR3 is CASSYGGWGGYTF. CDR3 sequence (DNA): TGTGCCAGCAGTTACGGGGGCTGGGGAGGCTACACCTTC.

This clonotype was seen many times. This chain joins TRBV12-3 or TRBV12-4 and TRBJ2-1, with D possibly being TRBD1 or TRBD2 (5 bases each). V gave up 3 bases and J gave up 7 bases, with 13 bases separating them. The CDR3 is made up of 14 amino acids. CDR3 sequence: CASSFPGRSNEQFF. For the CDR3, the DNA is TGTGCCAGCAGTTTCCCGGGACGGTCGAATGAGCAGTTCTTC.

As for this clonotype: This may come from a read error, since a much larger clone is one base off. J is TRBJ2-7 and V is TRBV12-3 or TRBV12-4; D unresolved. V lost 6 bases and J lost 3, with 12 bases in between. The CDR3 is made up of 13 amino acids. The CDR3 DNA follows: TGTGCCAGCAGGTCCCGAGAGGTCTACGAGCAGTACTTC. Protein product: CASRSREVYEQYF.

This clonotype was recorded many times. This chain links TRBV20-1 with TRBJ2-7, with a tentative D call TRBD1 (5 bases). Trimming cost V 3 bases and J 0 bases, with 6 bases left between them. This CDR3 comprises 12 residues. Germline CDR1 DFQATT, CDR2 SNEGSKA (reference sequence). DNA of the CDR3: TGCAGTGCTAGGGACAACTCCTACGAGCAGTACTTC. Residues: CSARDNSYEQYF.

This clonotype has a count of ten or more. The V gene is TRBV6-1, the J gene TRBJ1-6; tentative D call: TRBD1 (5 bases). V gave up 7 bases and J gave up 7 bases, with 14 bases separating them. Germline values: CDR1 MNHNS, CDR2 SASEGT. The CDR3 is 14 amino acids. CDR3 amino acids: CASIISGTNSPLHF. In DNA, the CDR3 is TGTGCCAGCATCATTTCCGGGACCAATTCACCCCTCCACTTT.

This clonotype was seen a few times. This CDR3 is CATSPGGGTEYNEQFF. CDR3 sequence (DNA): TGTGCCACCAGTCCCGGTGGGGGGACGGAATACAATGAGCAGTTCTTC. This chain uses TRBV24-1 with TRBJ2-1; possible D gene TRBD2, 6 bases. Germline CDR1 reads KGHDR; CDR2 reads SFDVKD. V was clipped by 6 bases and J by 4 bases, with 18 bases between them. The CDR3 loop spans 16 amino acids.

The CDR3 region has the DNA TGTGCCAGCAAGTTTAGCGGGACACAGCATGGCTACACCTTC. Encoded protein: CASKFSGTQHGYTF. The chain links TRBV2 to TRBJ1-2; weak D call: TRBD1 (6 bases). Looked up from germline, CDR1 is SNHLY and CDR2 is FYNNEI. Trimming took off 7 bases at V and 6 bases at J, with 18 bases between the two ends. CDR3 length: 14 residues. Full variable domain (rest looked up from reference TRBV2 and TRBJ1-2): EPEVTQTPSHQVTQMGQEVILRCVPISNHLYFYWYRQILGQKVEFLVSFYNNEISEKSEIFDDQFSVERPDGSNFTLKIRSTKLEDSAMYFCASKFSGTQHGYTFGSGTRLTVV.

The CDR3 loop reads CASSHNGPINYGYTF. Here the CDR3 DNA reads TGTGCCAGCAGCCATAACGGGCCTATTAACTATGGCTACACCTTC. The chain joins TRBV9 to TRBJ1-2; D not resolved. V lost 4 bases to trimming and J lost 1 base, with 14 bases between them. The CDR3 loop spans 15 amino acids. Germline V gene sequence: CDR1 SGDLS, CDR2 YYNGEE.

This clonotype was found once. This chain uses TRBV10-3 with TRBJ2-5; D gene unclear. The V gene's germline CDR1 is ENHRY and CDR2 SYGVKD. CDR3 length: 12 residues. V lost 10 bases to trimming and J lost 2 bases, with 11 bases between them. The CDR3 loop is CATGPEQETQYF. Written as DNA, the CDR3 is TGTGCCACCGGCCCAGAACAAGAGACCCAGTACTTC.

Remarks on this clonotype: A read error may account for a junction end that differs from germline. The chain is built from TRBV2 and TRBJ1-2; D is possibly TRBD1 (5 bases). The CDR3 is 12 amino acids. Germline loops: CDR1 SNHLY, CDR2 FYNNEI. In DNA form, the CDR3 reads TGTGCCAGCAGTCCCCAGGGTTATGGCTTCACCTTC. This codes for CASSPQGYGFTF.

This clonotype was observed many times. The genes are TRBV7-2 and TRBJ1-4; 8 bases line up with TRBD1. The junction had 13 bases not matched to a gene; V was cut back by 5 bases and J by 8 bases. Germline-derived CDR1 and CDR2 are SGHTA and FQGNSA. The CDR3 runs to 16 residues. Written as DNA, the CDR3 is TGTGCCAGCAGCAGGACGTCAGGGGGCCAGGGAGAAAAACTGTTTTTT. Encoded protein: CASSRTSGGQGEKLFF.

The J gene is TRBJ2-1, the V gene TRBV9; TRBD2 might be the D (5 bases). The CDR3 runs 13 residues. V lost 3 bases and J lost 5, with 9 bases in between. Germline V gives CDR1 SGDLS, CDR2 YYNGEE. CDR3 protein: CASSGIGDNEQFF. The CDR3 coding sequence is TGTGCCAGCAGCGGCATCGGGGACAATGAGCAGTTCTTC.

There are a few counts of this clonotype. The CDR3 loop reads CASSLIVGSGANVLTF. The CDR3 DNA sequence: TGTGCCAGCAGTTTAATTGTGGGTTCTGGGGCCAACGTCCTGACTTTC. The chain uses TRBV28 and TRBJ2-6; D unclear. The V end was cut by 2 bases, the J end by 1 base, with 9 bases between. CDR3 length equals 16 residues. The germline CDR1 and CDR2 sequences are MDHEN and SYDVKM.

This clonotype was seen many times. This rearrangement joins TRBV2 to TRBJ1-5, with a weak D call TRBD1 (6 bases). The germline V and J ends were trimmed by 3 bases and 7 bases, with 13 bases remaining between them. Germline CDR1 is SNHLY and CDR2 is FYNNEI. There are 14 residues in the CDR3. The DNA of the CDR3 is TGTGCCAGCAGTGATGGCAGGGGCCGGCAGCCCCAGCATTTT. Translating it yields CASSDGRGRQPQHF.

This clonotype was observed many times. The CDR3 region has the DNA TGTGCCAGCAGCCAACCCAGGGACACCGGGGAGCTGTTTTTT. This translates into CASSQPRDTGELFF. The V call is TRBV3-1, the J call TRBJ2-2, with D possibly being TRBD1 (5 bases). CDR3 size: 14 residues. Germline V gene lookup returns CDR1 LGHDT and CDR2 YNNKEL (reference sequence). V lost 2 bases, J lost 3 bases, and 7 bases lay in between.

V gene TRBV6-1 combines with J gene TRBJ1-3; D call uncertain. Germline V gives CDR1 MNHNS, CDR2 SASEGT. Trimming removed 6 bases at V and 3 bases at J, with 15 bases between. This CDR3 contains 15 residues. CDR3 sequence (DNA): TGTGCCAGCAGCGTCGCCGGAGTAGGTGGAAACACCATATATTTT. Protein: CASSVAGVGGNTIYF.

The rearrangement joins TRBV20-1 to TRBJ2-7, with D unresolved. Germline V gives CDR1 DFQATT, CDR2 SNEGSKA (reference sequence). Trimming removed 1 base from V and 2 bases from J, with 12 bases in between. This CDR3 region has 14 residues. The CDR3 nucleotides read TGCAGTGCTAGAGCGCCGGCAGAGCCCTACGAGCAGTACTTC. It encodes CSARAPAEPYEQYF.

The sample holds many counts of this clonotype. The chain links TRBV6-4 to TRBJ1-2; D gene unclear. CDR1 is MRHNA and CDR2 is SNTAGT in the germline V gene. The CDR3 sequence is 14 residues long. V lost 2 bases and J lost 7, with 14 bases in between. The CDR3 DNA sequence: TGTGCCAGCAGTGACAATAATCATACGTCTGGCTACACCTTC. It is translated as CASSDNNHTSGYTF.

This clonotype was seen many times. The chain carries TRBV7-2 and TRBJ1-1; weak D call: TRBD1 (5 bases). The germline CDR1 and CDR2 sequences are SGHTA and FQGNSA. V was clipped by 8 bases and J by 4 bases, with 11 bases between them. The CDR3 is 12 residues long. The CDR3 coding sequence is TGTGCCAGCGGGTACGGGGGCACTGAAGCTTTCTTT. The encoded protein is CASGYGGTEAFF.

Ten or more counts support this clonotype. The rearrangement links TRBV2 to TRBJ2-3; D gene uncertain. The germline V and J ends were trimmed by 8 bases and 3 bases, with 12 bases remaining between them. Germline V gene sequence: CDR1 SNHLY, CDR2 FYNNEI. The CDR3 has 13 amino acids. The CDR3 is CASGRGRTDTQYF. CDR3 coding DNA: TGTGCCAGCGGGCGAGGCAGGACAGATACGCAGTATTTT.

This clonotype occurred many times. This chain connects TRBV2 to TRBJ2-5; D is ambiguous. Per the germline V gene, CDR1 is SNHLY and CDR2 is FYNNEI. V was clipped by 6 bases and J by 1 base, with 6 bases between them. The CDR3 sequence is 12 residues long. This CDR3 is CASRGSQETQYF. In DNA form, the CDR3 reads TGTGCCAGCAGGGGCAGCCAAGAGACCCAGTACTTC.

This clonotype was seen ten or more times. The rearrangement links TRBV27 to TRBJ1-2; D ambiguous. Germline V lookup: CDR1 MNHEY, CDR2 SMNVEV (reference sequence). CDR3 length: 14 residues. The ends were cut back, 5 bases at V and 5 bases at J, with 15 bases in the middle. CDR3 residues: CASSATVTRYGYTF. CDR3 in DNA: TGTGCCAGCAGTGCGACGGTGACTCGTTATGGCTACACCTTC.